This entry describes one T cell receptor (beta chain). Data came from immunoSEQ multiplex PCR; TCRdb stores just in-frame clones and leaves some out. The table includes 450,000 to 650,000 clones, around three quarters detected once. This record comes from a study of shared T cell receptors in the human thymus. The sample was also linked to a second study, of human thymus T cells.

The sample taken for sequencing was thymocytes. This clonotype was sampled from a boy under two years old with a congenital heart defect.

The CDR3 DNA sequence: TGCGCCAGCAGCCCCGCGTGGGGACAGGGGGCCAGCGCCGACGAGCAGTACTTC. Residues: CASSPAWGQGASADEQYF. The V and J genes are TRBV4-3 and TRBJ2-7, with TRBD1 matching over 12 bases. The CDR3 is made up of 18 amino acids. CDR1 is LGHNA, CDR2 YSLEER, per germline. The ends lost 4 bases at V and 5 bases at J; junction bases unmatched: 15.